The 18 T cell receptor beta chains in this list originate from one sample, sequenced in a study of blood T cell repertoires in COVID-19. Libraries were prepared by immunoSEQ multiplex PCR; TCRdb keeps only in-frame clonotypes and omits some of them. Of just under 150,000 clones in the sample, approximately 89% were seen once. The sequencing sample was made of peripheral blood. All receptors derive from a human donor in a cohort sampled during active COVID-19.

This chain uses TRBV5-1 with TRBJ1-1; 9 bases line up with TRBD1. Germline loops: CDR1 SGHRS, CDR2 YFSETQ. Trimming at V came to 8 bases and at J to 5 bases, leaving 7 bases not matched to a gene. The CDR3 is 13 residues long. For the CDR3, the DNA is TGCGCCAGTCGGACAGGGGATAATACTGAAGCTTTCTTT. This encodes CASRTGDNTEAFF.

The rearrangement links TRBV23-1 to TRBJ1-1; tentatively, D is TRBD1 (6 bases). TRBV23-1 is given ORF status, its function remaining uncertain. The CDR3 contains 13 residues. V shed 1 base and J shed 7 bases, with 10 bases lying between them. The CDR3: CASSQWLGGEAFF. The CDR3 nucleotides are TGCGCCAGCAGTCAATGGTTAGGGGGTGAAGCTTTCTTT.

The table lists this clone with a count of one. The chain recombines TRBV19 with TRBJ1-3; D ambiguous. Trimming took 5 bases from V and 0 from J, leaving 8 bases between them. CDR3 length equals 14 residues. Germline CDR1 reads LNHDA; CDR2 reads SQIVND (reference sequence). The CDR3 sequence is CASSPVTSGNTIYF. The DNA of the CDR3 is TGTGCCAGTAGTCCGGTTACCTCTGGAAACACCATATATTTT.

The rearrangement links TRBV5-4 to TRBJ2-7, with 9 bases matching TRBD1. The CDR3 has 16 residues. Trimming cost V 2 bases and J 1 base; bases outside gene matches: 7. The germline V gene encodes CDR1 SGHNT and CDR2 YYREEE (reference sequence). The DNA of the CDR3 is TGTGCCAGCAGCTTATCCGGGACAGGGAGGTCCTACGAGCAGTACTTC. This encodes CASSLSGTGRSYEQYF.

Comment on this clone: A junction boundary mismatches the germline segment, possibly from a read error. The J gene is TRBJ2-3, the V gene TRBV7-7; 10 bases are shared with TRBD2. The CDR3 contains 15 residues. Per germline, CDR1 SSHAT and CDR2 FNYEAQ (reference sequence). The CDR3 nucleotides are TGTGCTAGCAGCCCAGGACTAGCGGATACAGATACGCAGTATTTT. Protein sequence: CASSPGLADTDTQYF.

The gene calls are TRBV10-3 and TRBJ2-1; 7 bases map to TRBD1. J gave up 8 bases and V 3 bases, and 7 bases lay outside the gene matches. In germline, CDR1 is ENHRY, CDR2 SYGVKD. CDR3 size: 14 residues. The CDR3 loop is CAISEGTVVDEQFF. DNA for the CDR3: TGTGCCATCAGTGAAGGGACAGTCGTGGATGAGCAGTTCTTC.

CDR3 region: CASSLPDRPGYTF. For the CDR3, the DNA is TGCGCCAGCAGCTTACCCGACAGGCCCGGCTACACCTTC. The chain combines TRBV5-1 with TRBJ1-2; D may be TRBD1 (6 bases). V gave up 2 bases and J gave up 8 bases, with 13 bases separating them. The CDR3 consists of 13 residues. Per germline, CDR1 SGHRS and CDR2 YFSETQ.

The chain links TRBV6-4 to TRBJ1-2; weak D call: TRBD1 (5 bases). The CDR3 totals 13 residues. Looked up from germline, CDR1 is MRHNA and CDR2 is SNTAGT. The ends were cut back, 2 bases at V and 1 base at J, with 5 bases in the middle. CDR3 residues: CASSDDSNYGYTF. In DNA form, the CDR3 reads TGTGCCAGCAGTGACGACAGTAACTATGGCTACACCTTC.

The chain carries TRBV9 and TRBJ1-1, with 7 bases fitting TRBD1. Trimming cost V 2 bases and J 1 base; bases outside gene matches: 2. The CDR3 totals 14 residues. Per germline, CDR1 SGDLS and CDR2 YYNGEE. The CDR3 loop reads CASSVEGANTEAFF. The CDR3 coding sequence is TGTGCCAGCAGCGTCGAGGGGGCGAACACTGAAGCTTTCTTT.

This sequence joins TRBV10-1 and TRBJ1-2, with 7 nucleotides matching TRBD1. Germline trimming cut 0 bases from V and 4 bases from J; bases unmatched to any gene: 2. The CDR3 length is 14 residues. Germline assignment: CDR1 WNHNN and CDR2 SYGVQD (reference sequence). This chain's CDR3 is CASSESTGAYGYTF. The DNA for the CDR3 is TGCGCCAGCAGTGAGTCAACAGGGGCCTATGGCTACACCTTC.

The rearrangement joins TRBV4-2 to TRBJ2-1; D uncertain. The CDR3 contains 13 residues. Germline V gene lookup returns CDR1 LGHNA and CDR2 YNFKEQ. The V and J ends lost 1 base and 6 bases respectively, with 7 bases between them. The CDR3 nucleotides are TGTGCCAGCAGCCAAGTAGTCGGCAATGAGCAGTTCTTC. Residues: CASSQVVGNEQFF.

J is TRBJ1-1 and V is TRBV6-5, with D unclear. Looked up from germline, CDR1 is MNHEY and CDR2 is SVGAGI. The CDR3 sequence is 16 residues long. Trimming stripped 2 bases from V and 1 base from J, with 14 bases between. The DNA of the CDR3 is TGTGCCAGCAGTTACGTGTGGGGAGGAAGGAACACTGAAGCTTTCTTT. Its translation: CASSYVWGGRNTEAFF.

This clone was counted a single time. The CDR3 region is CASRNSGGGPTDTQYF. Written as DNA, the CDR3 is TGTGCCAGTAGAAATAGCGGGGGGGGGCCCACAGATACGCAGTATTTT. V gene TRBV19 combines with J gene TRBJ2-3; 11 bases are a match to TRBD2. The V and J ends lost 6 bases and 2 bases, in that order; junction bases with no gene match: 7. The CDR3 runs 16 residues. Germline V lookup: CDR1 LNHDA, CDR2 SQIVND (reference sequence).

CDR3 DNA sequence: TGCAGTGCTCGTAATCAGCCCCAGCATTTT. Translating it yields CSARNQPQHF. The genes are TRBV20-1 and TRBJ1-5; no firm D call. V gave up 5 bases and J gave up 4 bases, with 3 bases separating them. Germline assignment: CDR1 DFQATT and CDR2 SNEGSKA (reference sequence). The CDR3 covers 10 residues.

The genes are TRBV27 and TRBJ2-2, with TRBD2 identical over 8 bases. CDR3 length equals 13 residues. The germline gives CDR1 MNHEY, CDR2 SMNVEV (reference sequence). V shed 2 bases, J shed 7 bases, and the junction held 0 bases outside the gene matches. CDR3 region: CASSLAGGGELFF. The CDR3 DNA reads TGTGCCAGCAGTTTAGCGGGGGGCGGGGAGCTGTTTTTT.

The chain is built from TRBV7-3 and TRBJ2-3; 7 positions match TRBD2. Germline values: CDR1 SGHTA, CDR2 FQGTGA. The V and J ends lost 0 bases and 1 base, in that order; junction bases with no gene match: 7. This CDR3 comprises 17 residues. As DNA, the CDR3 is TGTGCCAGCAGCTTAACGGTGCTAGCGGACGGCACAGATACGCAGTATTTT. Translated, it gives CASSLTVLADGTDTQYF. Filled out from reference TRBV7-3 and TRBJ2-3, the complete variable domain reads GAGVSQTPSNKVTEKGKYVELRCDPISGHTALYWYRQSLGQGPEFLIYFQGTGAADDSGLPNDRFFAVRPEGSVSTLKIQRTERGDSAVYLCASSLTVLADGTDTQYFGPGTRLTVL.

V gene TRBV19 combines with J gene TRBJ2-3, with D perhaps TRBD2 (5 bases). The germline CDR1 and CDR2 sequences are LNHDA and SQIVND (reference sequence). The V and J ends lost 3 bases and 2 bases respectively, with 15 bases between them. The CDR3 length is 16 residues. CDR3 amino acids: CASSMGFSGDTDTQYF. The CDR3 DNA reads as TGTGCCAGTAGTATGGGGTTCAGCGGAGACACAGATACGCAGTATTTT.

The chain is built from TRBV11-3 and TRBJ2-3, with D possibly matching TRBD2 (5 bases). Germline V gives CDR1 SGHNT, CDR2 YENEEA. The CDR3 loop spans 15 amino acids. The germline V and J ends were trimmed by 5 bases and 1 base, with 13 bases remaining between them. This chain's CDR3 is CASSPLRGGTDTQYF. The CDR3 bases are TGTGCCAGCAGCCCCCTCCGGGGTGGCACAGATACGCAGTATTTT. Combining the CDR3 with reference TRBV11-3 and TRBJ2-3 gives the whole variable domain EAGVVQSPRYKIIEKKQPVAFWCNPISGHNTLYWYLQNLGQGPELLIRYENEEAVDDSQLPKDRFSAERLKGVDSTLKIQPAELGDSAVYLCASSPLRGGTDTQYFGPGTRLTVL.